The entry below gives a single T cell receptor (beta chain) sequence along with its context. This record comes from a study of blood T cell repertoires in COVID-19. Study details: Italy, Spain and the United States were the sources of the convalescent and acute COVID-19 samples. From T cells, B-cell-depleted T cells, or PBMCs came the material, which was cDNA or gDNA.

Per the study methods: How many nucleated cells were present was estimated from reference gene primer amplification. Sequencing was performed with immunoSEQ multiplex PCR; in TCRdb, only in-frame clones are kept and a portion is missing. V, J and clone size were drawn from that table, and D and trimming were deduced from the DNA. The table has about 120,000 clones, about nine tenths seen once. V dropped 1 base and J dropped 4 bases, with 7 bases sitting between them. The CDR3 runs 13 residues. CDR1 is SGHNT and CDR2 is YENEEA in the germline V gene. This receptor was taken from a man aged 35-49 years with acute or convalescent COVID-19. Sequenced input: peripheral blood. The V call is TRBV11-3, the J call TRBJ1-1; TRBD1 might be the D (6 bases). CDR3 protein: CASSLARGTEAFF. In DNA form, the CDR3 reads TGTGCCAGCAGCTTAGCCAGGGGCACTGAAGCTTTCTTT.